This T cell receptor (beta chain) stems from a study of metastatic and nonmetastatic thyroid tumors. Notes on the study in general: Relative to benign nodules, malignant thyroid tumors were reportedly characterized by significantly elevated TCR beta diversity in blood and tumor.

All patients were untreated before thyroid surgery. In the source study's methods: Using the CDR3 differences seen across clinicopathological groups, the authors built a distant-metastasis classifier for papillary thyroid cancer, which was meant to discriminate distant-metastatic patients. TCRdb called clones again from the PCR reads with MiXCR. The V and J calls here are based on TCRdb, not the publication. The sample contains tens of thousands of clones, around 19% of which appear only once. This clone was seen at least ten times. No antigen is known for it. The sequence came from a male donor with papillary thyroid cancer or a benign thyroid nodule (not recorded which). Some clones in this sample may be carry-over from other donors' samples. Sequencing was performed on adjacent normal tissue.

CDR3 loop: CASSSAIREVGTRRETQYF. In DNA form, the CDR3 reads TGTGCCAGCAGTTCCGCTATCCGGGAAGTTGGGACCCGAAGAGAGACCCAGTACTTC. The chain uses TRBV28 and TRBJ2-5; possibly TRBD1 or TRBD2 for D (5 bases each). The germline V gene has CDR1 MDHEN and CDR2 SYDVKM. Trimming removed 4 bases at V and 4 bases at J, with 28 bases between. The CDR3 is 19 amino acids.